This TCR beta chain was captured in a study of CD8 T cells in ankylosing spondylitis (dated by TCRdb to about 2017). Regarding the complete study: The study set out to find disease-linked TCR variants by profiling T cell receptor beta repertoires in ankylosing spondylitis patients and healthy donors. The full study cohort comprised around 25 ankylosing spondylitis patients and around 100 healthy donors. Peripheral blood was sampled, and synovial fluid was also collected from ankylosing spondylitis patients.

What the research found in general, with its limitations: The disease-linked clones were reported as significantly enriched in matched synovial fluid samples from ankylosing spondylitis patients. Some of the motif variants had been reported before in the synovial fluid and blood of reactive arthritis patients, a finding that suggests common disease-initiation mechanisms. A TCR beta motif of 7 or 8 highly homologous amino acid variants appeared characteristic of blood from ankylosing spondylitis patients. A CD8+ phenotype was shown by the disease-linked clones, which were found at relatively low frequencies in peripheral blood.

This clonotype was seen repeatedly, ten times or more. The clone's antigen remains unknown. The input lacks base qualities; no much larger clone sits a single base away. Including the terminal cysteine and phenylalanine, the CDR3 comprises 13 residues. The kept DNA is CDR3 alone, 39 bases in frame from the first base. CDR1 and CDR2, per the germline V gene, are SGHTA and FQGTGA. Compared with germline, V lacks 3 bases and J lacks 5 bases; bases without a gene match: 1. These reads were obtained on an Illumina HiSeq 2500. TCR beta libraries were prepared by quantitative 5'-RACE with molecular barcodes. The source study handled its data this way. Disease-linked TCR variants were identified with a new computational method built on a probabilistic model of VDJ rearrangement. Using fastp trimming at Q25 and MiXCR clonotype assembly, TCRdb reanalyzed the public sequencing data and kept in-frame beta chains. For every CDR3 protein sequence, its rows merge into one entry that carries the most common genes and DNA. TCRdb, rather than the study authors, made the V and J calls. This sample is represented by tens of thousands of distinct CDR3 sequences; 6% of them were singletons. Approximately 12% of the sample is in the top ten clones.

Recombination linked TRBV7-3 to TRBJ1-1; the central 9 bases match TRBD1. The specimen sequenced was blood, either unsorted or a sorted T cell fraction (not recorded which). The clonotype was recovered from a male donor with ankylosing spondylitis or in good health (not recorded which). The encoded CDR3 is CASSFGTGTEAFF. The base sequence is TGTGCCAGCAGCTTCGGGACAGGGACTGAAGCTTTCTTT.